This T cell receptor (beta chain) was sequenced in a study of OX40 agonist ivuxolimab in advanced cancers. For context, the study as a whole: Ivuxolimab was a fully human IgG2 agonistic monoclonal antibody targeting the costimulatory receptor OX40 (CD134). Intravenous ivuxolimab was administered to patients every 2 weeks at six dose levels: 0.01, 0.1, 0.3, 1.5, 3 and 10 mg/kg. Of the 50 to 55 dose-escalation patients, hepatocellular carcinoma was present in approximately 20, melanoma in around 15, renal cell carcinoma in 9 and head and neck cancer in 9. The dose-escalation cohort was about 87% male with a mean age of around 64 years, ranging from about 20 to 85. Patients were allowed to have had prior anti-PD-1, anti-PD-L1 or anti-CTLA-4 therapy, and 40% of the dose-escalation patients had previously received checkpoint inhibitors. Three dose-escalation patients achieved partial responses, one with hepatocellular carcinoma and two with cutaneous melanoma. The point of sequencing TCRbeta in the periphery was to test whether ivuxolimab changed TCR sequence diversity and drove clonal T-cell expansion. The monotherapy dose-escalation portion (N ≈ 50 patients) of the phase I ivuxolimab trial is reported in the paper.

On this clone: Its antigen remains unidentified. Base qualities are not at hand, and no much larger clone is one base apart.

According to the germline V gene, CDR1 reads SGHRS and CDR2 reads YFSETQ. V is shortened by 6 bases, J by 9 bases, and the region joining them spans 18 bases. Its CDR3 holds 13 amino acids, cysteine through phenylalanine. The CDR3 DNA has 39 bases and is translated from base 1. To sequence the TCRbeta CDR3 region, genomic DNA was isolated from the sorted cells. The immunoSEQ Assay was used for sequencing of TCRbeta CDR3 regions. The immuneACCESS repertoire file appears here via TCRdb, limited to in-frame rearrangements. These files lack a portion of the clones; in checked studies, under half of the deficit traces to unresolved V genes, and the cause of the others is not known. The sample table contains around 65,000 clones; only one count was recorded for roughly 90% of them. The ten most abundant clones make up about 0.58% of the sample. Summary of the overall study and its limitations: Low levels of normalized T-cell clonal expansion were also seen in some nonresponding patients. At doses of 0.1 to 3.0 mg/kg, clonal expansion of both CD4+ and CD8+ T cells in blood was seen between baseline and week 6. After ivuxolimab, CD8+ T cells had more expanded clones than CD4+ T cells on average. The antigen specificity of the peripheral T cells that underwent clonal expansion was not determined. In the 0.1-3.0 mg/kg groups, partial responders had among the lowest normalized peripheral clonal expansion, particularly in CD8+ T cells.

The trial excluded patients who had a history of autoimmune disease or were on systemic immunosuppression. In every dose cohort, peripheral blood was drawn for TCR sequencing at baseline, cycle 4 day 1, and cycle 7 day 1. The samples were drawn from a first-in-human, open-label, multicenter phase I dose-escalation trial of ivuxolimab. Adults with locally advanced or metastatic melanoma, renal cell, hepatocellular, or head and neck squamous cell carcinoma were enrolled in the trial. CD4+ and CD8+ T cells were sorted separately from peripheral blood before TCR sequencing. The sequences come from CD4+ or CD8+ T cells sorted from blood, collected in a trial of the OX40 agonist ivuxolimab. This receptor was identified in an adult with an advanced solid tumor such as melanoma, head and neck, liver or kidney cancer. The chain was built from TRBV5-1 and TRBJ1-1; a tentative D call is TRBD1 (5 bases match). The CDR3 loop reads CASTWAQGEKAFF. The DNA sequence is TGCGCCAGCACCTGGGCGCAGGGCGAGAAAGCTTTCTTT.